The 9 T cell receptor beta chains below all came from one sample that was sequenced in a study of cytomegalovirus exposure and HLA in healthy donors. Method: immunoSEQ multiplex PCR; TCRdb's copy keeps in-frame clones and lacks some. The sample shows some 200,000 clones, approximately 83% of them seen only once. Sequenced material: PBMCs. Receptor source: a young woman in good health and CMV-seropositive.

This sequence joins TRBV28 and TRBJ1-6; tentative D call: TRBD1 (5 bases). The CDR3 spans 14 residues. CDR1 is MDHEN and CDR2 is SYDVKM in the germline V gene. The V gene lost 10 bases and the J gene lost 5 bases, with 15 bases spanning the gap. For the CDR3, the DNA is TGTGCCACCCCAGGGTCCACGGATAATTCACCCCTCCACTTT. This translates into CATPGSTDNSPLHF.

This clone has a handful of counts. This sequence joins TRBV10-1 and TRBJ1-5; perhaps TRBD1 as D (5 bases). Germline V gives CDR1 WNHNN, CDR2 SYGVQD (reference sequence). This CDR3 is 10 amino acids long. With 9 bases removed from V and 9 bases from J, the gap between germline ends came to 9 bases. The CDR3 spells CARRGWPQHF. CDR3 coding DNA: TGCGCCAGGCGGGGGTGGCCCCAGCATTTT.

The chain carries TRBV15 and TRBJ2-3; D is perhaps TRBD1 (7 bases). The V and J ends lost 6 bases and 2 bases respectively, with 12 bases between them. CDR1 and CDR2 (germline): LNHNV, YYDKDF (reference sequence). The CDR3 loop spans 14 amino acids. CDR3 sequence: CATRAGTDTDTQYF. The CDR3, as DNA: TGTGCCACCAGGGCGGGGACAGACACAGATACGCAGTATTTT.

This clone has just a few counts. The genes are TRBV18 and TRBJ2-1; a possible D gene is TRBD2 (5 bases). CDR1 and CDR2 (germline): KGHSH, LQKENI. This CDR3 comprises 14 residues. V lost 2 bases and J 0 bases, leaving 5 bases between the germline ends. CDR3 DNA sequence: TGTGCCAGCTCACCAGCGGGCTCCTACAATGAGCAGTTCTTC. Amino acid sequence: CASSPAGSYNEQFF.

V gene TRBV4-1 combines with J gene TRBJ1-4; 12 nucleotides agree with TRBD1. The V and J ends lost 0 bases and 6 bases, in that order; junction bases with no gene match: 14. This CDR3 region has 20 residues. Germline CDR1 and CDR2: MGHRA and YSYEKL. CDR3 bases: TGCGCCAGCAGCCAAGATATAGTCTCCGGGACAGGGGGCTGGGATGAAAAACTGTTTTTT. It codes for CASSQDIVSGTGGWDEKLFF.

The chain couples TRBV7-8 to TRBJ2-7, with D tentatively TRBD2 (5 bases). V was shortened by 5 bases and J by 1 base, with 12 bases between the two germline ends. The length of the CDR3 is 14 residues. Germline V gene sequence: CDR1 SGHVS, CDR2 FQNEAQ. Written as DNA, the CDR3 is TGTGCCAGCAGCCCGAGGGTCTCGTCCTACGAGCAGTACTTC. It is translated as CASSPRVSSYEQYF.

This clone occurred once. V is TRBV7-8 and J is TRBJ1-4; 10 bases are shared with TRBD1. Trimming at V came to 5 bases and at J to 5 bases, leaving 5 bases not matched to a gene. This CDR3 has 15 amino acids. Germline values: CDR1 SGHVS, CDR2 FQNEAQ. CDR3 sequence: CASSRGTGVNEKLFF. The CDR3 nucleotides are TGTGCCAGCAGCCGAGGGACAGGGGTAAATGAAAAACTGTTTTTT.

The rearrangement links TRBV5-1 to TRBJ2-6, with D unclear. Trimming left V 1 base short and J 0 bases short, with 11 bases between. Germline V CDR1 and CDR2: SGHRS, YFSETQ. This CDR3 is built from 17 residues. The CDR3 DNA follows: TGCGCCAGCAGCTTGATGGTTACTCACTCTGGGGCCAACGTCCTGACTTTC. It is translated as CASSLMVTHSGANVLTF.

J is TRBJ2-1 and V is TRBV6-6; TRBD2 agrees at 11 bases. Germline lookup yields CDR1 MNHNY and CDR2 SVGAGI (reference sequence). V was clipped by 0 bases and J by 5 bases; unmatched bases: 3. There are 16 residues in the CDR3. CDR3 in DNA: TGTGCCAGCAGTTACTCGCCGGGACTAGCGGACAATGAGCAGTTCTTC. Its protein product is CASSYSPGLADNEQFF.